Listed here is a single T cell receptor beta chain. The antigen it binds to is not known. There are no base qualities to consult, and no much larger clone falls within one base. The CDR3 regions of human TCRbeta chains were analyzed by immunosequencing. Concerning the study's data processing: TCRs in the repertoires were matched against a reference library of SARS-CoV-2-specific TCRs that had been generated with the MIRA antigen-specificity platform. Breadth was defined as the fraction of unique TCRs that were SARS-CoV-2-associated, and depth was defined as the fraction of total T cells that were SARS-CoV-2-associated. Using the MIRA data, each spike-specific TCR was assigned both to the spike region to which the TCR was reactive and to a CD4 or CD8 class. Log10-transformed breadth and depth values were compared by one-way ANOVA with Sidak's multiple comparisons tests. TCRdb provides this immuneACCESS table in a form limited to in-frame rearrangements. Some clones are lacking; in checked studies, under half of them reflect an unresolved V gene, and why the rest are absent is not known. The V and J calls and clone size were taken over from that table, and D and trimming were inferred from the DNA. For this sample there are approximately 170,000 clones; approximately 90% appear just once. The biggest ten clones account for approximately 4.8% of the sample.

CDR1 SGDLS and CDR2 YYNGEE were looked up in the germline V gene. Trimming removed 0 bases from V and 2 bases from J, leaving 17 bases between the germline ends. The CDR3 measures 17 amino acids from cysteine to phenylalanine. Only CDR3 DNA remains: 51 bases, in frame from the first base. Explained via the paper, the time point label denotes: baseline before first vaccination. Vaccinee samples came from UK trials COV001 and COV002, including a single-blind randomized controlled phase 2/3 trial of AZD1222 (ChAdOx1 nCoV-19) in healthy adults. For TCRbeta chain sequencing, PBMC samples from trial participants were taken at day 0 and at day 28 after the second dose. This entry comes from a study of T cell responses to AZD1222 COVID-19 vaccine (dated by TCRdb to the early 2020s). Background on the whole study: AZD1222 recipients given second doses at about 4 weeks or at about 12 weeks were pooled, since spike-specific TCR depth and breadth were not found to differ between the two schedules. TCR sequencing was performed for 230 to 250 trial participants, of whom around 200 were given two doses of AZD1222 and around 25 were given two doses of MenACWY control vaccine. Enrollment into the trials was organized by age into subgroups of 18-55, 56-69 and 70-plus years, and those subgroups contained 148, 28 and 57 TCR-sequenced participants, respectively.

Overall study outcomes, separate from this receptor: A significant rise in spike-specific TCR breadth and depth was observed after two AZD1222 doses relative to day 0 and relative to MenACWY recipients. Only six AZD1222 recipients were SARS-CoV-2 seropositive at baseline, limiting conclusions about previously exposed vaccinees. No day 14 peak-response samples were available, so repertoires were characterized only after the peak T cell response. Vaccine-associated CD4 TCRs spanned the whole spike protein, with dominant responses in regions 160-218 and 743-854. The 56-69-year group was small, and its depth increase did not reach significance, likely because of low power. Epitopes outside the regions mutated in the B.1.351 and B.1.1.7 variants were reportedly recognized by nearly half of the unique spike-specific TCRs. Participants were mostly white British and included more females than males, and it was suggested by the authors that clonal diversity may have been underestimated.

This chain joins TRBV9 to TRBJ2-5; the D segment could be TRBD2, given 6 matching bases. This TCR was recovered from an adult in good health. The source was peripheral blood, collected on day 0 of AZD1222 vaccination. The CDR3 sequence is CASSVAPGGAGQETQYF. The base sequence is TGTGCCAGCAGCGTAGCCCCCGGAGGGGCGGGGCAAGAGACCCAGTACTTC.